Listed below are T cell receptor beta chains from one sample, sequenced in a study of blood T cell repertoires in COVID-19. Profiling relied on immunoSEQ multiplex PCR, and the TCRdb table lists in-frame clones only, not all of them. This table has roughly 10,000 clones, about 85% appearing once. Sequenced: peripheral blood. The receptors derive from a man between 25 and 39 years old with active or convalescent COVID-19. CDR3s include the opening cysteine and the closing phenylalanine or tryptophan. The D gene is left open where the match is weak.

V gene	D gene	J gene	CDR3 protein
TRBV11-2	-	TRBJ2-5	CASSLPTGETQYF
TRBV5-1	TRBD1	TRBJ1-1	CASRTQGVYESTEAFF
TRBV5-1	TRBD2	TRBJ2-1	CASSMTSGRSYNEQFF
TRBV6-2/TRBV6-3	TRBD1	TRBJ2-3	CASSRTGGATDTQYF
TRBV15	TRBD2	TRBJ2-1	CATSRETSGNNEQFF
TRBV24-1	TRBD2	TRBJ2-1	CATSENRGGKYNEQFF
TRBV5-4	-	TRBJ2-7	CASSSGGSYEQYF
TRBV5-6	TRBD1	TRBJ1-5	CASSQQGDQPQHF
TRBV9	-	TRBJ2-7	CASSEGGGSSYEQYF
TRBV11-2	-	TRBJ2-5	CASSLSLALFQETQYF
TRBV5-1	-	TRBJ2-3	CASSLESSGTDTQYF
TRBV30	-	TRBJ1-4	CAWSQNEKLFF
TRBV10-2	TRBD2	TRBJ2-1	CASSYTGTSGRSEQFF
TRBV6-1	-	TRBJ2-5	CASSGTPTGILRETQYF
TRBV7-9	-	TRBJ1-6	CASSLGQSLHF
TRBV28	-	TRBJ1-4	CASSLGGKSNEKLFF
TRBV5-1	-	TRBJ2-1	CASSASYNEQFF
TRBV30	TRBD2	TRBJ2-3	CAWVGGGTDTQYF
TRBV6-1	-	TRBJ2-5	CASSEIGQTQYF
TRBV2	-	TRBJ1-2	CASSPDDGYTF
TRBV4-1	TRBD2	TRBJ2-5	CATGGGKTGETQYF
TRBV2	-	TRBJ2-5	CASSDMGGEETQYF
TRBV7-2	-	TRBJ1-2	CASSLGDRKNYGYTF
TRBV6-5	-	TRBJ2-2	CASSYSSSAEELFF
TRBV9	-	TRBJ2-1	CASSAGESYNEQFF
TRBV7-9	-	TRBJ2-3	CASSSGRRDTQYF
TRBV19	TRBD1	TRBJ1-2	CASSPGGGSDSDGYTF
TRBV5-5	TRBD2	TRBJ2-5	CASSLSSSGGPGFVETQYF
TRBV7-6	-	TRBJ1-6	CASSSTDRLYNSPLHF
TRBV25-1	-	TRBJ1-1	CASSDGGVDTEAFF
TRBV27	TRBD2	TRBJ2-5	CASRITALGLFQETQYF
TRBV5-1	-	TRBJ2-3	CASSLAEERTQYF
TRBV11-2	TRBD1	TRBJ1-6	CASSFRTGGSPLHF
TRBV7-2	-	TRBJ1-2	CASSLIGSANYGYTF
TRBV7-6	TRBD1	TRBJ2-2	CASSFSQGATGELFF
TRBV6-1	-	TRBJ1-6	CASSEVEVEAPLHF
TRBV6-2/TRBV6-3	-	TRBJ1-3	CASSPIQDRGNTIYF
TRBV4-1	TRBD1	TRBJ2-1	CASSQDGDRANEQFF
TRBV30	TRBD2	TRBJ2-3	CAWTPTSASGADTQYF
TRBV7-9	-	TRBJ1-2	CASSLTTGGYTF
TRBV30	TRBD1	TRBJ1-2	CACRTGGENGYTF
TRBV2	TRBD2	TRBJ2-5	CASSRLAGGPGETQYF
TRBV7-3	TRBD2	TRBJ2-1	CASSFGLAVANEQFF
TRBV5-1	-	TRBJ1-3	CASSPLGGGNGNTIYF
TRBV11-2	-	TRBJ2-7	CASSQGLSYEQYF
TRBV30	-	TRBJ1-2	CAWNLGGDYGYTF
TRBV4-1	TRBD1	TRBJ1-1	CASSQGGTGDYEAFF
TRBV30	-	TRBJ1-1	CAWSIREKAFF
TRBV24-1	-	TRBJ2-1	CATQQGYNEQFF
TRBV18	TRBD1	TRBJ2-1	CASSPLDRGQYNEQFF
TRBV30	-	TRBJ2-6	CAWGRSSGANVLTF
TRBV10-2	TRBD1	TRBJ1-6	CASSLGTVYNSPLHF
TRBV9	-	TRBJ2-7	CASSPGGTLLSYEQYF
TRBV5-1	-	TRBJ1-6	CASRLTPGSPLHF
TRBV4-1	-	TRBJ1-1	CASSQALQGNTEAFF